The 25 T cell receptor beta chains given below trace back to one sample, sequenced in a study of blood T cells in healthy people across ages. Primers used in a second PCR of about 7 to 11 cycles were a sample-barcoded 5' primer and a J-beta primer mix. TCRdb re-derived calls from the 5' RACE reads in MiXCR, one entry per CDR3 protein. The sample yields 1.8 million or so distinct CDR3 sequences, about two fifths seen once. What was sequenced was blood. The receptors were sampled from a human donor in good health.

With regard to this clonotype: This may stem from a read error, because a much larger clone lies one nucleotide away. V is TRBV7-3 and J is TRBJ2-3; D might be TRBD1 (6 bases). V dropped 2 bases and J dropped 5 bases, with 14 bases sitting between them. The CDR3 extends over 15 amino acids. Per the germline V gene, CDR1 is SGHTA and CDR2 is FQGTGA. The CDR3 region has the DNA TGTGCCAGCAGCTTAGGGGGCGATAAAAGAGATACGCAGTATTTT. The encoded protein is CASSLGGDKRDTQYF.

The V call is TRBV6-5, the J call TRBJ2-4; no clear D gene. The J call is doubtful: the DNA matches TRBJ2-7 better. The CDR3 length is 15 residues. Germline V gene data show CDR1 as MNHEY and CDR2 as SVGAGI. The CDR3 nucleotides read TGTGCCAGCAGTTATAGTGCGAACCTAGCCTACGAGCAGTACTTC. It translates to CASSYSANLAYEQYF.

This clonotype was detected only a few times. The chain combines TRBV7-8 with TRBJ2-7; D uncertain. CDR3 length: 15 residues. With 5 bases removed from V and 3 bases from J, the gap between germline ends came to 17 bases. CDR1 is SGHVS and CDR2 is FQNEAQ in the germline V gene. CDR3: CASSPQPQLGYEQYF. The CDR3 DNA follows: TGTGCCAGCAGCCCCCAGCCCCAGCTGGGCTACGAGCAGTACTTC.

The chain uses TRBV9 and TRBJ2-1; 8 positions agree with TRBD1. The CDR3 sequence is 16 residues long. Per the germline V gene, CDR1 is SGDLS and CDR2 is YYNGEE. V was clipped by 0 bases and J by 0 bases; unmatched bases: 2. This chain's CDR3 is CASSVGQGSSYNEQFF. The CDR3 nucleotides read TGTGCCAGCAGCGTAGGACAGGGGAGCTCCTACAATGAGCAGTTCTTC.

Worth noting for this clonotype: Relative to the germline gene, one junction end is altered; a read error may explain this. The J gene is TRBJ2-1, the V gene TRBV5-5; 7 bases fit TRBD1. CDR3 size: 14 residues. Germline V lookup: CDR1 SGHKS, CDR2 YYEKEE (reference sequence). CDR3 nucleotide sequence: TGTGCCAGCAGCAAAACGGGACAGATCAATGGGCAGTTCTTC. Encoded protein: CASSKTGQINGQFF.

The V gene is TRBV21-1, the J gene TRBJ1-5; the tabulated D call, TRBD1, remains unverified against the DNA. TRBV21-1 is a pseudogene. CDR3 length: 18 residues. The CDR3 is CASSSRDEDFVLDQPQHF. The CDR3 nucleotides are TGTGCCAGCAGCTCACGGGACGAGGACTTTGTGCTGGATCAGCCCCAGCATTTT.

The rearrangement uses TRBV3-1 and TRBJ2-4, with 7 nucleotides matching TRBD1. Germline values: CDR1 LGHDT, CDR2 YNNKEL (reference sequence). The CDR3 is 12 residues long. Trimming at V came to 5 bases and at J to 13 bases, leaving 8 bases not matched to a gene. In nucleotides, the CDR3 is TGTGCCAGCAGCGAAATTACAGGGGAGCAGTACTTC. Residues: CASSEITGEQYF.

The chain recombines TRBV6-5 with TRBJ2-5, with a tentative D call TRBD2 (5 bases). The J call may be faulty, since TRBJ2-7 better matches the DNA end. Germline values: CDR1 MNHEY, CDR2 SVGAGI. This CDR3 is 14 amino acids long. CDR3 amino acids: CASSKSEEVYEQYF. CDR3 in DNA: TGTGCCAGCAGCAAAAGCGAGGAGGTTTACGAGCAGTACTTC.

The genes are TRBV5-5 and TRBJ2-5; D possibly matches TRBD1 or TRBD2 (5 bases each). Germline assignment: CDR1 SGHKS and CDR2 YYEKEE (reference sequence). V lost 1 base to trimming and J lost 11 bases, with 9 bases between them. The CDR3 is 11 amino acids. In DNA, the CDR3 is TGTGCCAGCAGCTTGAGAGGGGTTCAGTACTTC. It translates to CASSLRGVQYF.

This clonotype was counted many times. The J gene is TRBJ2-1, the V gene TRBV11-1; 12 positions match TRBD2. The germline gives CDR1 SGHAT, CDR2 FQDESV (reference sequence). Trimming removed 5 bases from V and 3 bases from J; junction bases left unmatched: 11. This CDR3 contains 18 residues. The CDR3 is CASSPEGLAGGHYNEQFF. The CDR3 nucleotides are TGTGCCAGCAGCCCGGAGGGGCTAGCGGGGGGGCACTACAATGAGCAGTTCTTC.

The chain carries TRBV6-5 and TRBJ2-4; D unclear. The J call may be mistaken, given a closer DNA end match to TRBJ2-5. There are 14 residues in the CDR3. Germline values: CDR1 MNHEY, CDR2 SVGAGI. Written as DNA, the CDR3 is TGTGCCAGCAGTTTGTCCCCCTATACGGAGACCCAGTACTTC. Protein sequence: CASSLSPYTETQYF.

The table lists this clonotype with a few counts. This sequence joins TRBV7-9 and TRBJ2-5, with D perhaps assigned TRBD1 or TRBD2 (5 bases each). The CDR3 loop spans 14 amino acids. V was clipped by 6 bases and J by 5 bases, with 16 bases between them. Germline V gene lookup returns CDR1 SEHNR and CDR2 FQNEAQ (reference sequence). CDR3 bases: TGTGCCAGCAGAGACGGGACCGCCAAGGAGACCCAGTACTTC. Translating it yields CASRDGTAKETQYF.

The rearrangement joins TRBV5-1 to TRBJ2-7, with TRBD2 identical over 7 bases. The CDR3 is made up of 15 amino acids. V trimming: 1 base; J trimming: 3 bases; junction bases outside the gene matches: 7. CDR1 SGHRS and CDR2 YFSETQ come from the germline V gene. Here the CDR3 reads CASSLQAGRDYEQYF. CDR3 nucleotide sequence: TGCGCCAGCAGCTTGCAAGCGGGAAGGGACTACGAGCAGTACTTC. Variable domain in full (rest from reference TRBV5-1 and TRBJ2-7): KAGVTQTPRYLIKTRGQQVTLSCSPISGHRSVSWYQQTPGQGLQFLFEYFSETQRNKGNFPGRFSGRQFSNSRSEMNVSTLELGDSALYLCASSLQAGRDYEQYFGPGTRLTVT.

This chain uses TRBV14 with TRBJ2-4; D is ambiguous. The DNA end lines up better with TRBJ2-7; the J call may be wrong. The germline CDR1 and CDR2 sequences are SGHDN and FVKESK. The CDR3 is made up of 14 amino acids. The DNA for the CDR3 is TGTGCCAGCAGCGCCCCAGGATTTTCCTACGAGCAGTACTTC. Translation gives CASSAPGFSYEQYF.

DNA for the CDR3: TGTGCCACCAGCAGGGACAGGGGACGGTCTGGAAACACCATATATTTT. Its protein is CATSRDRGRSGNTIYF. This chain links TRBV15 with TRBJ1-3; TRBD1 matches at 9 bases. The CDR3 spans 16 residues. Germline V gene data show CDR1 as LNHNV and CDR2 as YYDKDF (reference sequence). V gave up 3 bases and J gave up 1 base; unmatched junction bases: 4.

The rearrangement joins TRBV9 to TRBJ1-2; 9 positions match TRBD1. The CDR3 is 15 amino acids. Germline values: CDR1 SGDLS, CDR2 YYNGEE. The V gene end was trimmed by 4 bases and the J gene end by 2 bases; junction bases not matched to a gene: 6. CDR3 in amino acids: CASSRRDRANYGYTF. The CDR3, as DNA: TGTGCCAGCAGCCGAAGGGACAGGGCCAACTATGGCTACACCTTC. The full variable domain, with the rest looked up from reference TRBV9 and TRBJ1-2, is DSGVTQTPKHLITATGQRVTLRCSPRSGDLSVYWYQQSLDQGLQFLIQYYNGEERAKGNILERFSAQQFPDLHSELNLSSLELGDSALYFCASSRRDRANYGYTFGSGTRLTVV.

The chain carries TRBV6-1 and TRBJ1-1; D gene uncertain. The CDR3 consists of 12 residues. V was clipped by 6 bases and J by 4 bases, with 9 bases between them. Germline-derived CDR1 and CDR2 are MNHNS and SASEGT. This CDR3 reads CASSRESTEAFF. CDR3 DNA: TGTGCCAGCAGCAGAGAATCCACTGAAGCTTTCTTT.

This clonotype was seen more than once but under ten times. The chain recombines TRBV29-1 with TRBJ2-2, with D possibly matching TRBD2 (5 bases). The ends were cut back, 8 bases at V and 0 bases at J, with 13 bases in the middle. This CDR3 region has 14 residues. The germline V gene has CDR1 SQVTM and CDR2 ANQGSEA. The CDR3 nucleotides read TGCAGCACAAGGGCGCGGGCGAACACCGGGGAGCTGTTTTTT. Translated, it gives CSTRARANTGELFF.

This clonotype has more than one count but fewer than ten. In DNA, the CDR3 is TGTGCCAGCAGCCAAGATGGCAAAGCCTCCTACGAGCAGTACTTC. It is translated as CASSQDGKASYEQYF. This chain connects TRBV14 to TRBJ2-7, with unresolved D. The germline V gene encodes CDR1 SGHDN and CDR2 FVKESK. This CDR3 spans 15 amino acids. The germline V and J ends were trimmed by 0 bases and 0 bases, with 9 bases remaining between them.

In its sample, this clonotype was seen a few times. The J gene is TRBJ2-1, the V gene TRBV9; perhaps TRBD2 as D (6 bases). The germline V gene has CDR1 SGDLS and CDR2 YYNGEE. With 0 bases removed from V and 1 base from J, the gap between germline ends came to 8 bases. This CDR3 is built from 15 residues. CDR3: CASSVAGRSYNEQFF. CDR3 in DNA: TGTGCCAGCAGCGTAGCGGGGAGGTCCTACAATGAGCAGTTCTTC.

CDR3 protein: CASSIWTSGGASEQFF. CDR3 bases: TGTGCCAGCAGTATATGGACTAGCGGGGGGGCGAGTGAGCAGTTCTTC. The V call is TRBV6-1, the J call TRBJ2-1, with 15 bases identical to TRBD2. Germline CDR1 MNHNS, CDR2 SASEGT. CDR3 length: 16 residues. Trimming cost V 5 bases and J 9 bases; bases outside gene matches: 8.

The V call is TRBV5-1, the J call TRBJ2-2; D is unresolved. CDR1 and CDR2 from the germline V gene are SGHRS and YFSETQ. V was pared by 0 bases and J by 7 bases, with 7 bases between. This CDR3 is 13 amino acids long. The DNA of the CDR3 is TGCGCCAGCAGCTTGGAGGTCGGCGGGGAGCTGTTTTTT. Its translation is CASSLEVGGELFF.

This clonotype has more than one count but fewer than ten. The J gene is TRBJ1-1, the V gene TRBV12-3 or TRBV12-4; 9 bases line up with TRBD1. With 5 bases clipped from V and 6 bases from J, the junction kept 13 bases outside the gene matches. The CDR3 consists of 16 residues. The CDR3 nucleotides read TGTGCCAGCAGTCGCCCCACCGGGACAGGGTATCCTGAAGCTTTCTTT. Translating gives CASSRPTGTGYPEAFF.

The rearrangement joins TRBV4-3 to TRBJ1-6, with a tentative D call TRBD1 (5 bases). V was clipped by 4 bases and J by 8 bases, with 15 bases between them. This CDR3 has 15 residues. CDR1 and CDR2 (germline): LGHNA, YSLEER. CDR3 sequence (DNA): TGCGCCAGCAGCCGTAACAGTGGGGGTCATTCACCCCTCCACTTT. It translates to CASSRNSGGHSPLHF.

V is TRBV12-3 or TRBV12-4 and J is TRBJ2-5; tentatively, D is TRBD1 (6 bases). Trimming took 5 bases from V and 0 from J, leaving 16 bases between them. The length of the CDR3 is 16 residues. The CDR3 DNA sequence: TGTGCCAGCAGTGGAACAGGGAGAGGGGACCAAGAGACCCAGTACTTC. As protein: CASSGTGRGDQETQYF.